This entry concerns a single TCR beta chain. This clone has a single count. Its binding antigen is unknown. No clone much larger than this one lies a single base away; base qualities are absent. This sample is part of a study of blood T cell repertoires in COVID-19 (TCRdb year 2020). In the study overall: Samples from collaborators originated in the United States, Italy and Spain and spanned both the acute and convalescent phases of COVID-19. The sample metadata nearly always contained a de-identified subject ID, COVID-19 status, age in years and sex. The samples were drawn from the first 160 participants of the ongoing ImmuneRACE study and from some 1,300 subjects provided by 6 global collaborators. Where available, HLA class I and class II types were taken from metadata supplied by the sample provider and were not determined by assay-based typing. The material from the prospective study consisted of cDNA or gDNA derived from T cells, B-cell-depleted T cells, or PBMCs. A freely available public database, intended as a resource for researchers studying the immune response to SARS-CoV-2, is where the repertoires were released. The dataset comprised deeply sampled blood TCRbeta repertoires from subjects exposed to, actively infected with, or recovered from COVID-19.

TCRbeta CDR3 regions were amplified from genomic DNA by means of the immunoSEQ Assay, a bias-controlled multiplex PCR. The published analysis was carried out like this. The number of nucleated cells in each sample was estimated by amplification of reference gene primers within the assay. To quantify the absolute abundance of each unique TCRbeta CDR3 rearrangement, sequence reads were collapsed and filtered. For each sample, productive Simpson clonality was calculated as the square root of Simpson's diversity index across productive rearrangements. What TCRdb holds here is the immuneACCESS table cut down to in-frame rearrangements. Part of the clones is not present; checked against another copy, under half of the missing clones reflect an unresolved V gene, and the others are unexplained. V, J and clone size are those of that table, while D and trimming were read from the DNA. The sample has about 280,000 clones on record, roughly 89% of them singletons. The ten largest clones add up to over 6% of the sample.

Participants in the prospective study were enrolled through a virtual design, were aged roughly 18 to 100 years, and lived in approximately 25 United States geographic areas. In the prospective study, cohorts were assigned on the basis of participant-reported clinical history obtained from a screening survey and a study questionnaire. Recovered participants in ImmuneRACE Cohort 3 were defined by two consecutive negative NP/OP PCR tests, clearance by a healthcare professional, or resolution of symptoms. Mobile phlebotomists in the prospective study collected whole blood, serum and a nasopharyngeal or oropharyngeal swab from every participant. Prospective study participants could optionally give additional blood draws and questionnaires over an approximately two-month period. Before DNA extraction, prospective study blood samples were shipped either frozen or at room temperature. General study outcomes and caveats: The amount of clinical and demographic metadata varied by source and participant and was provided uncurated.

Its CDR3 holds 11 amino acids, cysteine through phenylalanine. Only the CDR3 DNA is retained, 33 bases long and in frame from the first base. V sheds 7 bases and J sheds 14 bases, leaving 12 bases between their ends. CDR1 MNHEY and CDR2 SVGAGI are derived from the germline V gene. The source material was PBMCs or T cells enriched from blood (not recorded which). This TCR was sampled from a woman aged 40-49 years who had recovered from COVID-19. The V gene is TRBV6-5 and the J gene is TRBJ1-6; the D gene identity is not certain. CDR3 protein: CASIERITLHF. At the DNA level, the sequence is TGTGCCAGCATAGAAAGAATAACCCTCCACTTT.